This note documents a single T cell receptor (beta chain) sequence. No antigen is known for it. The entry originates in a study of shared clonotypes between healthy human individuals. The naive CD8 population came from CD45RO-negative cells selected for CCR7, without terminally differentiated effector memory CD45RA+ cells. CDR3 length equals 18 residues. V dropped 2 bases and J dropped 3 bases, with 19 bases sitting between them. The germline gives CDR1 SNHLY, CDR2 FYNNEI. Study results and limitations: Large depth notwithstanding, sorted-subset sequencing proved incomplete by rarefaction.

Using immunoSEQ multiplex PCR, the repertoire was profiled, and TCRdb retains in-frame clones only, with some absent. The data show 550,000 to 600,000 clones, about 98% seen once. The TCR was taken from a man aged 25 to 40 in good health. The sample taken for sequencing was naive CD8+ T cells sorted from blood. This sequence joins TRBV2 and TRBJ2-2, with D tentatively TRBD1 or TRBD2 (6 bases each). CDR3 residues: CASSEHAGFGTHTGELFF. CDR3 nucleotide sequence: TGTGCCAGCAGTGAACACGCGGGGTTTGGGACACACACCGGGGAGCTGTTTTTT.